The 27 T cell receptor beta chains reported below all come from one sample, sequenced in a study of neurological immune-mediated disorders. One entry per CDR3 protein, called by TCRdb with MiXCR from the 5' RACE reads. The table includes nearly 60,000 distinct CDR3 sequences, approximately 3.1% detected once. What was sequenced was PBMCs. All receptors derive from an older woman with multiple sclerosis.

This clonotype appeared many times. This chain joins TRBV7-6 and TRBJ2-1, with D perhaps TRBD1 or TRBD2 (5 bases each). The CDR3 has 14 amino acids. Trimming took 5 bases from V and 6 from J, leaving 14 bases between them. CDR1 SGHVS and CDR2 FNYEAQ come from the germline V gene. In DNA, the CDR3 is TGTGCCAGCAGCCCCCCTCGGGGCAGCAATGAGCAGTTCTTC. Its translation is CASSPPRGSNEQFF.

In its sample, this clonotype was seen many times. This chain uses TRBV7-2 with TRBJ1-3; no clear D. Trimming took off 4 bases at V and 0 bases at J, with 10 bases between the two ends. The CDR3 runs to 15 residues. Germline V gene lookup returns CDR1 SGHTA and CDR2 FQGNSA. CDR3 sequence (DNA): TGTGCCAGCAGCTATACGGCGTACTCTGGAAACACCATATATTTT. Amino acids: CASSYTAYSGNTIYF.

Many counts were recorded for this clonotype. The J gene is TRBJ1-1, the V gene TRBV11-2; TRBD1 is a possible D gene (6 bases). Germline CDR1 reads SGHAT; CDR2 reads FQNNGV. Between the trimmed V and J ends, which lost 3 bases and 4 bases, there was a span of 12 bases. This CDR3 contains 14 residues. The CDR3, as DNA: TGTGCCAGCAGCTTGGGGGCCGGGTTCACTGAAGCTTTCTTT. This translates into CASSLGAGFTEAFF.

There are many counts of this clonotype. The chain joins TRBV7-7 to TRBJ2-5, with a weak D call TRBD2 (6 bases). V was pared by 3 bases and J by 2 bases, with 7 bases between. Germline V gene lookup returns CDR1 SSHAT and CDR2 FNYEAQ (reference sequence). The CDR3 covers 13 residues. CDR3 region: CASSLGLQETQYF. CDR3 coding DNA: TGTGCCAGCAGCTTGGGACTGCAAGAGACCCAGTACTTC. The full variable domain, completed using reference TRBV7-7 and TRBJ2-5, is GAGVSQSPRYKVTKRGQDVTLRCDPISSHATLYWYQQALGQGPEFLTYFNYEAQPDKSGLPSDRFSAERPEGSISTLTIQRTEQRDSAMYRCASSLGLQETQYFGPGTRLLVL.

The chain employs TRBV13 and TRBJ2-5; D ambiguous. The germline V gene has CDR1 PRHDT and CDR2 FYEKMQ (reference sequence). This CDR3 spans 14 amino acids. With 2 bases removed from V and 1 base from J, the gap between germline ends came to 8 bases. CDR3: CASSLKGFQETQYF. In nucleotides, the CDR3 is TGTGCCAGCAGCTTAAAAGGGTTCCAAGAGACCCAGTACTTC.

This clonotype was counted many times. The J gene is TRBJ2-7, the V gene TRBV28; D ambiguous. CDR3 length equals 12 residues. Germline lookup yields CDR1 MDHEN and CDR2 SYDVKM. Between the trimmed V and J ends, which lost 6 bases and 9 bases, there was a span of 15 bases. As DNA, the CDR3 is TGTGCCAGCAGCCCACCCCGCGGCGGGCAGTACTTC. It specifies CASSPPRGGQYF.

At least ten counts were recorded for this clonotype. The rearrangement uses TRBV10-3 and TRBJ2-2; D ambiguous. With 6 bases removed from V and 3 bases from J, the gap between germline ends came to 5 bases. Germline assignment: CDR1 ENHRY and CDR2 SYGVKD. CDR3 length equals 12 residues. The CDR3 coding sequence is TGTGCCATCAGGGGTGACACCGGGGAGCTGTTTTTT. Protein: CAIRGDTGELFF.

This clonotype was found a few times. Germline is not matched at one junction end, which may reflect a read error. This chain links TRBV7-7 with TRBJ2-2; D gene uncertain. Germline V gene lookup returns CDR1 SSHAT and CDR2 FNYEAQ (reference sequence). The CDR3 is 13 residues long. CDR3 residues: CASSRALTGELFF. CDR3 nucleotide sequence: TGTGCTAGCAGCCGGGCCCTAACCGGGGAGCTGTTTTTT.

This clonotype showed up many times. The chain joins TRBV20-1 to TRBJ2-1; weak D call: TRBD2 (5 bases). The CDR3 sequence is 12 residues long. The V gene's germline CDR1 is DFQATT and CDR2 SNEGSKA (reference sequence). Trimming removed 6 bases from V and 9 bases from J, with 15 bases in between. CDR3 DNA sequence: TGCAGTGCCAGGACTGGGGTGGGTGAGCAGTTCTTC. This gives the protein CSARTGVGEQFF.

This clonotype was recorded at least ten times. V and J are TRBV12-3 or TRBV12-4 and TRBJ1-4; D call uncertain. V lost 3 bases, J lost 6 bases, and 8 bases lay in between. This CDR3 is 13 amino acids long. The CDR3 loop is CASSFDRYEKLFF. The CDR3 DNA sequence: TGTGCCAGCAGTTTCGATAGATATGAAAAACTGTTTTTT.

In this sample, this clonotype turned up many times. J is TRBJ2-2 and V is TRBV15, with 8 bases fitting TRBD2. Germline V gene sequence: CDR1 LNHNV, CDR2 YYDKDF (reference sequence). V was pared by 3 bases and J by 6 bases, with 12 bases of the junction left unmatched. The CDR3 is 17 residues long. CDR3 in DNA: TGTGCCACCAGCAGGGGTATTTTAAGCGGGAGTGCCGGGGAGCTGTTTTTT. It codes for CATSRGILSGSAGELFF.

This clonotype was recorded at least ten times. CDR3 DNA: TGCAGTGCTCGGAGGGTGGGGAGGACTGAAGCTTTCTTT. Protein sequence: CSARRVGRTEAFF. The chain couples TRBV20-1 to TRBJ1-1, with D uncertain. V lost 5 bases and J 5 bases, leaving 15 bases between the germline ends. The germline gives CDR1 DFQATT, CDR2 SNEGSKA (reference sequence). The CDR3 is 13 residues long.

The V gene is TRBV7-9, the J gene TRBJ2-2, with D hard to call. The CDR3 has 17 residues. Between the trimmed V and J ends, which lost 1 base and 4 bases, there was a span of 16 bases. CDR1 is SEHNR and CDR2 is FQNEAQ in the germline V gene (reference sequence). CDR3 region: CASSLVVEQYLTGELFF. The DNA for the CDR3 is TGTGCCAGCAGCTTAGTTGTCGAACAGTACCTCACCGGGGAGCTGTTTTTT.

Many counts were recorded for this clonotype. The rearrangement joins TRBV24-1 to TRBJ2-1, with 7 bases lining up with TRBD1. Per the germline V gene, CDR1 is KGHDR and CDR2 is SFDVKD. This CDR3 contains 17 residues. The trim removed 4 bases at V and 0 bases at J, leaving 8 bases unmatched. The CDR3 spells CATSESNRGRSYNEQFF. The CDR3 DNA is TGTGCCACCAGTGAGAGTAACAGGGGACGCTCCTACAATGAGCAGTTCTTC.

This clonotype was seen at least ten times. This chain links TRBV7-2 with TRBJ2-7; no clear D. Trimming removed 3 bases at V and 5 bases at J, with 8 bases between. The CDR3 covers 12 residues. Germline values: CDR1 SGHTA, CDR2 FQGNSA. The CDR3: CASSFPYNEQYF. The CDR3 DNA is TGTGCCAGCAGCTTCCCTTACAACGAGCAGTACTTC.

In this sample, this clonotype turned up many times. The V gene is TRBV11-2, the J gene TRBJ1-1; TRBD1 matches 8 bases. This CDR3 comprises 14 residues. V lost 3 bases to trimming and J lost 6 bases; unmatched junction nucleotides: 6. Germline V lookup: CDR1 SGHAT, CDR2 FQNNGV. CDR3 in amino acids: CASSFGTGNSEAFF. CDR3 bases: TGTGCCAGCAGCTTCGGGACAGGCAACTCTGAAGCTTTCTTT.

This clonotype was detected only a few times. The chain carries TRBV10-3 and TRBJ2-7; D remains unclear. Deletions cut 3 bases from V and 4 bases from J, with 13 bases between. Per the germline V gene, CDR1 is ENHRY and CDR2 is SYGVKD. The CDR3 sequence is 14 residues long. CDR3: CAISEKGMGYEQYF. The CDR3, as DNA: TGTGCCATCAGTGAAAAGGGAATGGGGTACGAGCAGTACTTC.

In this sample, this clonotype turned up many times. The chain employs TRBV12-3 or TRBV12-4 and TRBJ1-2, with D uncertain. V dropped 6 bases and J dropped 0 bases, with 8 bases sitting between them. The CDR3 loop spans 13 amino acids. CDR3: CASSRRTNYGYTF. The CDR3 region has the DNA TGTGCCAGCAGCCGGCGTACTAACTATGGCTACACCTTC.

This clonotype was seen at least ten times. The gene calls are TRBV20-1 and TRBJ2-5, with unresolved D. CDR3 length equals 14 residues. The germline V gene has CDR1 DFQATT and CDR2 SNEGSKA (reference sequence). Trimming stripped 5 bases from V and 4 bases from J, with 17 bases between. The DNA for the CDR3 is TGCAGTGCTCGACTCGCCGGGTCCCCAGAGACCCAGTACTTC. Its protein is CSARLAGSPETQYF.

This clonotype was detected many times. This chain's CDR3 is CASSYGQGSGNEQFF. In DNA form, the CDR3 reads TGCGCCAGCAGCTACGGACAGGGAAGTGGTAATGAGCAGTTCTTC. The chain employs TRBV5-1 and TRBJ2-1; the match to TRBD1 covers 8 bases. Germline V gene data show CDR1 as SGHRS and CDR2 as YFSETQ. Trimming removed 3 bases from V and 7 bases from J; junction bases left unmatched: 9. CDR3 size: 15 residues.

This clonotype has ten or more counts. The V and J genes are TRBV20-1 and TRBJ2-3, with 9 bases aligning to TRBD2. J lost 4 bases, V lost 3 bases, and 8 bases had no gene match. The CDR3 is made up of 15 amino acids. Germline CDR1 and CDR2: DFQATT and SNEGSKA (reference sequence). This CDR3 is CSASGGRVTSDTQYF. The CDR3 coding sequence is TGCAGTGCTAGTGGCGGGAGGGTAACGTCAGATACGCAGTATTTT.

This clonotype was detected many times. The CDR3 bases are TGTGCCAGCAGTTCAGAGAGGGGTGGAGGGTATGGTGAAAAACTGTTTTTT. Protein: CASSSERGGGYGEKLFF. The V gene is TRBV12-3 or TRBV12-4, the J gene TRBJ1-4; D perhaps matches TRBD1 (5 bases). With 4 bases removed from V and 7 bases from J, the gap between germline ends came to 22 bases. This CDR3 comprises 17 residues.

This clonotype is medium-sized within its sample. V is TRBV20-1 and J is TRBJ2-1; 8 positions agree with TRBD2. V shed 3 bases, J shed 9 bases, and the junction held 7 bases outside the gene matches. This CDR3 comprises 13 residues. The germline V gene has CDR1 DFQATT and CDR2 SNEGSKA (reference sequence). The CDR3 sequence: CSASTGGHTEQFF. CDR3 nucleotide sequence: TGCAGTGCTAGTACGGGGGGGCACACTGAGCAGTTCTTC.

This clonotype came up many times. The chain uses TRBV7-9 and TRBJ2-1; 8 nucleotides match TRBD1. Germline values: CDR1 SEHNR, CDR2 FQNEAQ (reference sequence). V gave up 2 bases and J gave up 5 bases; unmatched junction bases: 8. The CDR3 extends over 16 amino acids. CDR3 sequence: CASSLPLGQVNNEQFF. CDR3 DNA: TGTGCCAGCAGCTTACCCCTGGGACAGGTGAACAATGAGCAGTTCTTC.

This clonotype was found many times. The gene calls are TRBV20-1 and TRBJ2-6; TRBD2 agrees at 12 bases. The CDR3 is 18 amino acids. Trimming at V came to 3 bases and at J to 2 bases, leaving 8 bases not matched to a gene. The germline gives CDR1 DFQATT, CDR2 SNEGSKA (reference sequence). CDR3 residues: CSASPGLAGTPGANVLTF. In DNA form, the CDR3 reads TGCAGTGCTAGCCCCGGACTAGCGGGGACCCCTGGGGCCAACGTCCTGACTTTC.

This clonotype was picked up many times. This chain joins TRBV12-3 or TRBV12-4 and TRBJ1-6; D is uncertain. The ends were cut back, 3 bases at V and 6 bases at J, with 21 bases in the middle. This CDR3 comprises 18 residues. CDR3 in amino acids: CASSLKGGLPRRNSPLHF. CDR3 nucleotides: TGTGCCAGCAGTTTGAAGGGCGGATTACCCCGTCGTAATTCACCCCTCCACTTT.

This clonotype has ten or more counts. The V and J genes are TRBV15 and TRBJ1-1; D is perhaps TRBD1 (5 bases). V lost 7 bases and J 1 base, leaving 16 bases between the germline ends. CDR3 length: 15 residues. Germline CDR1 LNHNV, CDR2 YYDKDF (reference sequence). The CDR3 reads CATIHRGHRNTEAFF. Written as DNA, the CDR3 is TGTGCCACCATCCATAGGGGCCACAGGAACACTGAAGCTTTCTTT.